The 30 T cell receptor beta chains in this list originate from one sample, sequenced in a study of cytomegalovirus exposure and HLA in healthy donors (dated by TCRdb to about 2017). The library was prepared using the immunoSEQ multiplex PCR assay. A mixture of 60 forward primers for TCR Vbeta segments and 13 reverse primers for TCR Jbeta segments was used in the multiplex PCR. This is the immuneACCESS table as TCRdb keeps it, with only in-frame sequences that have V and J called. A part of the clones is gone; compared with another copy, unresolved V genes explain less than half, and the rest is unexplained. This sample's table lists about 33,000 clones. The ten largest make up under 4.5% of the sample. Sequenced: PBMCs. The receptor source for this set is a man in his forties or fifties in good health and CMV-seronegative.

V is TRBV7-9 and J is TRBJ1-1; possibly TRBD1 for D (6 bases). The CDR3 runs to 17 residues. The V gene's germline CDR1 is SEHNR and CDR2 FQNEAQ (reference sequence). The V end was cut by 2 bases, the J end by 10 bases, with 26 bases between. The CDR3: CASSLIEGGGGRDRAFF. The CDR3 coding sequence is TGTGCCAGCAGCTTAATTGAGGGAGGGGGGGGTCGGGATCGAGCTTTCTTT.

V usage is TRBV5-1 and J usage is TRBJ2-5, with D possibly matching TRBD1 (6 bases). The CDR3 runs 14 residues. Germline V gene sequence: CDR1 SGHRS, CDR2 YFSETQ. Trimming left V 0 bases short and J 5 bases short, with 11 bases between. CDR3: CASSLDRVGETQYF. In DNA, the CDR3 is TGCGCCAGCAGCTTGGACAGGGTAGGGGAGACCCAGTACTTC.

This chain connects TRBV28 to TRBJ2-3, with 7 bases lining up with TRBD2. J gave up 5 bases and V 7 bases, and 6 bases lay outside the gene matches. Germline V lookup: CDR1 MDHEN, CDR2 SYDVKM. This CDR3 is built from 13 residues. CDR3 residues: CASIAAGVDTQYF. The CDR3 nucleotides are TGTGCCAGCATCGCTGCGGGGGTAGATACGCAGTATTTT.

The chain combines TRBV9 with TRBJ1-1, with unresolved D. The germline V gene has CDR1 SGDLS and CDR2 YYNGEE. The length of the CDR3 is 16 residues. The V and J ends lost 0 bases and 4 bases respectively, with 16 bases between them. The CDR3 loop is CASSVEAAGLGTEAFF. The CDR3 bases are TGTGCCAGCAGCGTAGAGGCAGCGGGCTTGGGCACTGAAGCTTTCTTT.

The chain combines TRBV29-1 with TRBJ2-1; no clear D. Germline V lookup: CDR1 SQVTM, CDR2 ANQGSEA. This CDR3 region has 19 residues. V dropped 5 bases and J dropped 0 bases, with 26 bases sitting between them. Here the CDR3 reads CSVHGSAATTVSSYNEQFF. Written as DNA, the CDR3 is TGCAGCGTTCATGGGTCCGCGGCCACCACCGTAAGCTCCTACAATGAGCAGTTCTTC.

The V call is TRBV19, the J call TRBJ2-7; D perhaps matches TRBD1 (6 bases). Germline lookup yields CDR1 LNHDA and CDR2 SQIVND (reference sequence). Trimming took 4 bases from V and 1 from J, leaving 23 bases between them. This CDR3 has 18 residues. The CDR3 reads CASSTPEIEGTPSYEQYF. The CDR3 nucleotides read TGTGCCAGTAGTACACCCGAGATTGAAGGGACACCTTCCTACGAGCAGTACTTC.

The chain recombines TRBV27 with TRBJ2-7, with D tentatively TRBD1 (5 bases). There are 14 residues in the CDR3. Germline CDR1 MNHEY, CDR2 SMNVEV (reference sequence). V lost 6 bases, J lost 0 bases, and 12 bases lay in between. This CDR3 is CASRTNRFSYEQYF. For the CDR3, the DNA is TGTGCCAGCAGAACCAACAGGTTCTCCTACGAGCAGTACTTC.

CDR3 bases: TGCGCCAGCAGGACAAGCGGGGCAGTGGGGGAGCAGTACTTC. Protein: CASRTSGAVGEQYF. This rearrangement joins TRBV5-1 to TRBJ2-7; 7 bases are a match to TRBD2. Germline V CDR1 and CDR2: SGHRS, YFSETQ. The CDR3 has 14 residues. V gave up 5 bases and J gave up 7 bases; unmatched junction bases: 12.

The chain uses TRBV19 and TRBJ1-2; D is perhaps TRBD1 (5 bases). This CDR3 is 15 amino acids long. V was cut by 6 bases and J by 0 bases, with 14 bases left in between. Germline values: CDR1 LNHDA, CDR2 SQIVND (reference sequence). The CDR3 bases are TGTGCCAGTAGGCTTGACAGTTCCTCTAACTATGGCTACACCTTC. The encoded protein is CASRLDSSSNYGYTF.

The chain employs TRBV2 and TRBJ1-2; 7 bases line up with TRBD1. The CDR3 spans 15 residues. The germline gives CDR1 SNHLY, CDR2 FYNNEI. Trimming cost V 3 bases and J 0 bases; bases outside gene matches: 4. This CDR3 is CASSELGTANYGYTF. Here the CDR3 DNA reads TGTGCCAGCAGTGAGCTCGGGACAGCTAACTATGGCTACACCTTC.

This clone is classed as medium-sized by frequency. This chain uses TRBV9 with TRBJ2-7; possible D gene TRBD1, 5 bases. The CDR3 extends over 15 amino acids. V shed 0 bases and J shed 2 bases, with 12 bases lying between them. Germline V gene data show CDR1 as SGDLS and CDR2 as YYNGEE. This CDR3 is CASSVEGQPTYEQYF. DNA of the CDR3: TGTGCCAGCAGCGTAGAGGGGCAGCCTACCTACGAGCAGTACTTC. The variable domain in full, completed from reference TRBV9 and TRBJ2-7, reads DSGVTQTPKHLITATGQRVTLRCSPRSGDLSVYWYQQSLDQGLQFLIQYYNGEERAKGNILERFSAQQFPDLHSELNLSSLELGDSALYFCASSVEGQPTYEQYFGPGTRLTVT.

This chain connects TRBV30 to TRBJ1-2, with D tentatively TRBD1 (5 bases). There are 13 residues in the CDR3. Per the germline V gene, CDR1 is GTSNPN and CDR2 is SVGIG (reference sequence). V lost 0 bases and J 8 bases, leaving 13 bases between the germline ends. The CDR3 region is CAWSVGAGQGYTF. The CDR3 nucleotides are TGTGCCTGGAGTGTAGGGGCAGGGCAAGGCTACACCTTC.

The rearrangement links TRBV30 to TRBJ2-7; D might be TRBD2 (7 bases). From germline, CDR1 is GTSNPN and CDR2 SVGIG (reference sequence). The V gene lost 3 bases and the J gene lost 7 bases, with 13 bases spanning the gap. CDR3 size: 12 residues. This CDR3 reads CAWRGAGEEQYF. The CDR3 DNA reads TGTGCCTGGAGGGGGGCGGGAGAGGAGCAGTACTTC. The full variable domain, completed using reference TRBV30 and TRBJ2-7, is SQTIHQWPATLVQPVGSPLSLECTVEGTSNPNLYWYRQAAGRGLQLLFYSVGIGQISSEVPQNLSASRPQDRQFILSSKKLLLSDSGFYLCAWRGAGEEQYFGPGTRLTVT.

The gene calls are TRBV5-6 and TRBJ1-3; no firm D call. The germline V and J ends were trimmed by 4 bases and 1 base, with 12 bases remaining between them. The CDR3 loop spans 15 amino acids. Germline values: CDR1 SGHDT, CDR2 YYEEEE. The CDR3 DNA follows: TGTGCCAGCAGCCCAGGCGCCGCATCTGGAAACACCATATATTTT. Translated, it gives CASSPGAASGNTIYF.

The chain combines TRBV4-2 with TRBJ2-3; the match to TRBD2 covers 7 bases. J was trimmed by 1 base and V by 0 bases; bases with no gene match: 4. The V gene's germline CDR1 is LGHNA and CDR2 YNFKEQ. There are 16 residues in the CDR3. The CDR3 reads CASSQEWGGGTDTQYF. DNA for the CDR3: TGTGCCAGCAGCCAAGAATGGGGGGGAGGCACAGATACGCAGTATTTT.

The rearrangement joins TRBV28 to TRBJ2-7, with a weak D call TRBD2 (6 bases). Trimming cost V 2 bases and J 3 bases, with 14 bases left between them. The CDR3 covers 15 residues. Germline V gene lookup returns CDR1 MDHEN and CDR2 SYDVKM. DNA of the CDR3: TGTGCCAGCAGTTTAAGCTCTGCGGGGTACTACGAGCAGTACTTC. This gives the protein CASSLSSAGYYEQYF.

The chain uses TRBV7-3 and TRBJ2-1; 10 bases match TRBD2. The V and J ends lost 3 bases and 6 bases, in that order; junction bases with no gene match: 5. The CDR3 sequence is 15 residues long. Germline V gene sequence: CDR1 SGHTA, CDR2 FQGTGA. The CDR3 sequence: CASSFLAGGLNEQFF. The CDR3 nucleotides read TGTGCCAGCAGCTTCTTAGCGGGAGGCCTCAATGAGCAGTTCTTC.

This CDR3 reads CASSYGEGNEQFF. The CDR3 region has the DNA TGTGCCAGCAGCTACGGTGAGGGCAATGAGCAGTTCTTC. The chain recombines TRBV6-5 with TRBJ2-1; a weak D match, TRBD2 (5 bases). V lost 6 bases, J lost 6 bases, and 12 bases lay in between. The CDR3 has 13 residues. CDR1 and CDR2 from the germline V gene are MNHEY and SVGAGI.

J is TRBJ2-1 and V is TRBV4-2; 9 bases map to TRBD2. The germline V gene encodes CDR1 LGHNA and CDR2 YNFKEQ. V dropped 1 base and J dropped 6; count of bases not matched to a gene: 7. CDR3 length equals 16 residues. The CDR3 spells CASSQVVGSGSNEQFF. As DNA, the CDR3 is TGTGCCAGCAGCCAAGTTGTAGGTAGCGGGAGCAATGAGCAGTTCTTC.

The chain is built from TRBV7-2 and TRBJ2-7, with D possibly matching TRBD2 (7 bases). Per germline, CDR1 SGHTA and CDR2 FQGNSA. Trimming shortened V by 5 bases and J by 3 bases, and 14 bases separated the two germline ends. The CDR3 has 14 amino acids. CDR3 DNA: TGTGCCAGCAGCCCCAAGGGGGGGAACTACGAGCAGTACTTC. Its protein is CASSPKGGNYEQYF.

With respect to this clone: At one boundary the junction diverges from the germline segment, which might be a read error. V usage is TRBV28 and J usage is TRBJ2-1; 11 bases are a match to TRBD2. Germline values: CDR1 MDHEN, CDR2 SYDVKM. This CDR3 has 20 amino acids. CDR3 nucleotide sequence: TGTGCCAGCAGCTTATTACTAGCGGGAGCCATAACAAGTTCCGACAATGAGCAGTTCTTC. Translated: CASSLLLAGAITSSDNEQFF.

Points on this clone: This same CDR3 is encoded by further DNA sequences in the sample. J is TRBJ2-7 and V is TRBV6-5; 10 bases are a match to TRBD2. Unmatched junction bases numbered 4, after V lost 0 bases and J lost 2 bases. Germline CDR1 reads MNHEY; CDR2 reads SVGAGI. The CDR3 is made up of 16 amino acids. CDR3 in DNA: TGTGCCAGCAGTTACTCTAGCGGGGGGAGCGCCTACGAGCAGTACTTC. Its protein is CASSYSSGGSAYEQYF.

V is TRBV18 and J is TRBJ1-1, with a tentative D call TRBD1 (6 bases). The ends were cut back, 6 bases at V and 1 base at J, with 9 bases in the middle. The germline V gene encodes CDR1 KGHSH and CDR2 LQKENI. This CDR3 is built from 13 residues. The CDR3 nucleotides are TGTGCCAGCTCCGTGGACAGGAACACTGAAGCTTTCTTT. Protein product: CASSVDRNTEAFF.

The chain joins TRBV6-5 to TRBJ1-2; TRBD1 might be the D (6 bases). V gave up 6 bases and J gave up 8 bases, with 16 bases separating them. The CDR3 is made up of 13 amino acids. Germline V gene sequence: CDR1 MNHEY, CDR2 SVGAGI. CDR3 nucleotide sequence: TGTGCCAGCAGCCCGGGACAACGAGGGGGCTACACCTTC. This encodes CASSPGQRGGYTF.

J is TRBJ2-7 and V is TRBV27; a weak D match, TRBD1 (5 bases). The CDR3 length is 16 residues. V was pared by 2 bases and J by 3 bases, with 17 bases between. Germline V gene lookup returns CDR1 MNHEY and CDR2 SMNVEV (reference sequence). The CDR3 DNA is TGTGCCAGCAGTTTACCTGACAGAGACGCACACTACGAGCAGTACTTC. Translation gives CASSLPDRDAHYEQYF.

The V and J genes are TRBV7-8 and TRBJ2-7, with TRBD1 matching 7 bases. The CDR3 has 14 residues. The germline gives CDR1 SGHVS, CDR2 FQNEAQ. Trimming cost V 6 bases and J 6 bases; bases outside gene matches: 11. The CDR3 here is CASSYGQAVREQYF. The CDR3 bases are TGTGCCAGCAGTTATGGACAGGCCGTCCGCGAGCAGTACTTC.

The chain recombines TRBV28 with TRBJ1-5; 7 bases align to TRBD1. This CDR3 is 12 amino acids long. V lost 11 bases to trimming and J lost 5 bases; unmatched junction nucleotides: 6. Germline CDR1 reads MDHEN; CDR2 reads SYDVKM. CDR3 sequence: CAARQGDQPQHF. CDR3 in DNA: TGTGCCGCACGACAGGGCGATCAGCCCCAGCATTTT.

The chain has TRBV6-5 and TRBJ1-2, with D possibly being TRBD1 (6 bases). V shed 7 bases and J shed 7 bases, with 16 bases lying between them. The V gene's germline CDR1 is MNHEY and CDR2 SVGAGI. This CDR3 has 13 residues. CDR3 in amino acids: CASTLGQWGGYTF. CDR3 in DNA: TGTGCCAGCACGTTAGGACAGTGGGGTGGCTACACCTTC.

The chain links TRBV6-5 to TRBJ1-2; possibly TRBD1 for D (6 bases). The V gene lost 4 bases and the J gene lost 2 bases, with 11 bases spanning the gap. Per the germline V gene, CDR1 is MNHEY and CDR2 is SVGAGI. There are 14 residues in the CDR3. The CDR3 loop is CASSLSGTNYGYTF. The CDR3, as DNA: TGTGCCAGCAGTTTATCAGGGACAAACTATGGCTACACCTTC.

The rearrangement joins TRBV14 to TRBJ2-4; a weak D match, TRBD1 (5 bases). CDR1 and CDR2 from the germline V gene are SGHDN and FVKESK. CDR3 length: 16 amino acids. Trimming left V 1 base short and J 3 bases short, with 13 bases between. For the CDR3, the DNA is TGTGCCAGCAGCCAAGGTCAGGGTTGGGGCAAAAACATTCAGTACTTC. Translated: CASSQGQGWGKNIQYF.